This T cell receptor (beta chain) was retrieved from a study of shared clonotypes between healthy human individuals (dated by TCRdb to about 2020). With respect to the entire study: The cohort comprised a couple of women and a few men aged 18 to 49 years. Each donor's leukapheresis produced roughly between roughly 0.85 and 9.5 billion PBMCs. Different laboratories and diverse techniques were used to prepare libraries and sequence TCR repertoires, to increase sequencing depth and limit assay-specific biases. Blood TCR repertoires of about five healthy adults were deeply sequenced to estimate repertoire size and the extent of clonotype sharing between individuals. For each donor, CD4 naive and CD4 memory were each given three plates, CD8 naive was given two plates, and CD8 memory was given one plate.

The CDR3 contains 17 residues, cysteine and phenylalanine counted. Only the CDR3 DNA is retained, 51 bases long and in frame from the first base. From the germline V gene (reference sequence), CDR1 is LNHNV and CDR2 is YYDKDF. V loses 5 bases, J loses 0 bases, and the germline ends lie 17 bases apart. The donors were healthy, HIV-negative adults who had no recently reported acute infections or vaccinations. Every donor was a Caucasian adult living in Nashville, Tennessee, USA. Magnetic negative selection was used to enrich CD4+ T cells, after which naive cells were positively selected on CD45RA and the negative fraction became the memory subset. Blood was collected by leukapheresis, and PBMCs were isolated by Ficoll-Histopaque density gradient centrifugation and then cryopreserved in liquid nitrogen vapor phase. Purity and quantity of every magnetically sorted T cell population were checked by analytical flow cytometry. Each sorted fraction had its genomic DNA isolated and then quantified by UV absorbance on a Nanodrop 2000c.

Turning to this clone: Its antigen is unknown. The sample holds no much larger clone one base away, and base qualities are not on file.

Using the deep immunoSEQ assay, TCR CDR3 regions were amplified from genomic DNA by multiplex PCR. Genomic DNA extracted from each cell subset was distributed evenly over all wells of several immunoSEQ 96-well plates, and each plate served as one replicate. For sorted subsets, 200 ng of genomic DNA, equivalent to 30,000 or so T cell genomes, went into each replicate PCR. Purified libraries were measured with a Qubit 3.0 fluorometer, size-checked on a Bioanalyzer 2100, and measured again with the KAPA Library Quantification kit. A separate single-read 150-cycle Illumina NextSeq 550 flow cell was used to sequence each immunoSEQ 96-well plate. The original methods were these. Because the immunoSEQ output held only junctional sequences and lacked quality scores, the filtering could not match the filtering applied to full-length reads. Sequences were annotated with PyIR, a Python wrapper for IgBLAST v1.9, and V/J genes and CDR3 were assigned using IMGT germline references. Reads were removed for weak V/J assignments (E-value above 1e-6), missing CDR3, stop codons, out-of-frame junctions, or ambiguous translated residues. A V3J clonotype was defined by an identical inferred V gene, J gene, and CDR3 amino acid sequence. Percentage overlap between repertoires was computed as shared unique clonotypes divided by the size of the smaller repertoire. Repertoire richness was assessed with RTK rarefaction, the Chao1 estimator, and Recon v2.1 estimates of unobserved clonotypes. Generation probabilities for all TCRbeta clonotypes obtained by the gDNA method from a handful of donors were computed using OLGA. TCRdb carries this immuneACCESS record with in-frame sequences only. Its versions omit some clonotypes, under half of them owing to an unresolved V gene in the studies checked, with the rest unexplained. V, J and clone size were drawn from that table, and D and trimming were deduced from the DNA. Recorded for this sample are 2 million to 2.5 million clones; approximately 94% of them occurred a single time. The ten biggest clones cover approximately 0.13% of the sample.

Broad study findings and their caveats: Rarefaction of sorted-subset datasets indicated incomplete sequencing despite the large sequencing depth. Because the study included only a small number of donors, the genetic and exposure-history diversity represented was limited. Clonotypes shared by all four sorted-subset donors showed higher generation probabilities than non-shared clonotypes. Sampling was restricted to blood, and TCR repertoires in tissues likely differ from the TCR repertoires found in blood. Naive subsets generally had larger estimated clonotype richness than memory subsets. Pairwise subsampling led to the expectation that sequencing depth would affect the degree of clonotype sharing among donors. Sharing across several donors was observed for 4.5% to 6.5% of naive CD4, less than 4% of naive CD8, over 2% of memory CD4, and around 0.44% of memory CD8 clonotypes.

The TCR comes from a man aged 18 to 29 in good health. In this chain, TRBV15 is recombined with TRBJ2-1, with no reliable assignment of the D segment. Material: naive CD4+ T cells sorted from blood. In light of the paper, this sample's cell subset or site label describes: CD45RA+ positively selected. The CDR3 region has the sequence CATSRYSSGNSYNEQFF. The bases are TGTGCCACCAGCCGATACAGTTCGGGTAACTCCTACAATGAGCAGTTCTTC. Beyond the CDR3, the reference TRBV15 and TRBJ2-1 genes provide the residues; the full variable domain reads: DAMVIQNPRYQVTQFGKPVTLSCSQTLNHNVMYWYQQKSSQAPKLLFHYYDKDFNNEADTPDNFQSRRPNTSFCFLDIRSPGLGDTAMYLCATSRYSSGNSYNEQFFGPGTRLTVL.